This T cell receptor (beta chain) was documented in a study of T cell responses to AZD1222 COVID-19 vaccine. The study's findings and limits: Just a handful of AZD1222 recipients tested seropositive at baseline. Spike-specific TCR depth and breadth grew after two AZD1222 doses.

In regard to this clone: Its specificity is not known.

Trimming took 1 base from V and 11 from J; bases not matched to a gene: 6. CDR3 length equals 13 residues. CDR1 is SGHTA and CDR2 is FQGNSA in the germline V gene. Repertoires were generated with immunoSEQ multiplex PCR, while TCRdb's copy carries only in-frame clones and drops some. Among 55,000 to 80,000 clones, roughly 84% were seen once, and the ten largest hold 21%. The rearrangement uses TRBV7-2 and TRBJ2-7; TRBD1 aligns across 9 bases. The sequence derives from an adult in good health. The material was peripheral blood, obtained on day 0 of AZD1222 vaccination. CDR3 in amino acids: CASSLVRDREEYF. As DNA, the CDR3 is TGTGCCAGCAGCTTAGTGAGGGACAGGGAGGAGTACTTC. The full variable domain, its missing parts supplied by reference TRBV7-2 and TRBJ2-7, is GAGVSQSPSNKVTEKGKDVELRCDPISGHTALYWYRQSLGQGLEFLIYFQGNSAPDKSGLPSDRFSAERTGGSVSTLTIQRTQQEDSAVYLCASSLVRDREEYFGPGTRLTVT.